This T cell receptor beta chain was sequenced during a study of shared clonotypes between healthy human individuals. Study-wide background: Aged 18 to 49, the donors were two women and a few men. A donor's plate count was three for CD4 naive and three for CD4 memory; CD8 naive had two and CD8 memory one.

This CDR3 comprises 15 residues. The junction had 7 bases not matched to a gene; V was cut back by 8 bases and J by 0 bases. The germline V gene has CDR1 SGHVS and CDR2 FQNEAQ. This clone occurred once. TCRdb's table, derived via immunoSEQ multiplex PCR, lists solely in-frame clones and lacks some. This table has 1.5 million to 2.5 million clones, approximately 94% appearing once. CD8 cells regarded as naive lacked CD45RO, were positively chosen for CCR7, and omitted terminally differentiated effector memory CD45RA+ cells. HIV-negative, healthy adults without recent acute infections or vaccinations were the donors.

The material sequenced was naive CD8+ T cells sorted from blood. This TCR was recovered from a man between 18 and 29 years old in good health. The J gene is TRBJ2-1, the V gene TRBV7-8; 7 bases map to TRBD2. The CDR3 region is CASSWGEGSYNEQFF. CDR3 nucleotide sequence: TGTGCCAGCTCCTGGGGGGAGGGCTCCTACAATGAGCAGTTCTTC.